The rows below give T cell receptor beta chains drawn from one sample of a study of human T cells and chemical hapten exposure. TCRdb passed the RACE reads through MiXCR, listing each CDR3 protein once. The sample contains tens of thousands of distinct CDR3 sequences, more than 9% of which appear only once. Sequenced material: whole blood, taken in connection with sensitization to the hapten diphenylcyclopropenone (DPC). The receptors originated from a woman aged 50 to 60 with alopecia areata. Some clones in this sample may be carry-over from other donors' samples. Each CDR3 is given with its conserved first and last residue. A clone size is listed for some rows: how often the clone was seen (once, few, many), or a class if it is expanded.

CDR3	size	J	V
CASRPYRAMNTEAFF	many	TRBJ1-1	TRBV12-3/TRBV12-4
CASSSRANRGHKYEQYF	few	TRBJ2-7	TRBV6-5
CASSLDNLAPLQYF	many	TRBJ2-7	TRBV6-5
CASSRLGSTDTQYF	many	TRBJ2-3	TRBV6-2/TRBV6-3
CASRLVLTTRLNTGELFF	.	TRBJ2-2	TRBV12-2
CASRAVGEGTGELFF	few	TRBJ2-2	TRBV12-3/TRBV12-4
CASSYLGPGTEETQYF	.	TRBJ2-5	TRBV6-2/TRBV6-3
CASRSGQGEGGTGTQYF	.	TRBJ2-5	TRBV7-8
CASSRAAGEKLFF	few	TRBJ1-4	TRBV7-9
CASSYPGAGTSNYGYTF	.	TRBJ1-2	TRBV6-5
CASSYSWAGSPLHF	many	TRBJ1-6	TRBV6-5
CSVEESSHSTDTQYF	many	TRBJ2-3	TRBV29-1
CATSRDPGDNSPLHF	many	TRBJ1-6	TRBV15
CASSQEAPSYGEKLFF	many	TRBJ1-4	TRBV4-1
CASSETSANTGELFF	.	TRBJ2-2	TRBV2
CASSLVRAPTEAFF	few	TRBJ1-1	TRBV11-2
CASSQVSTLAYNEQFF	few	TRBJ2-1	TRBV4-2
CASLQGANTEAFF	few	TRBJ1-1	TRBV6-2/TRBV6-3
CASSFVGGTNTGELFF	few	TRBJ2-2	TRBV6-5
CSAIGRGWQSDTQYF	.	TRBJ2-3	TRBV20-1
CASSLGGSGYEQYF	many	TRBJ2-7	TRBV28
CASSLALGDHIQYF	many	TRBJ2-4	TRBV7-2
CSAAAGTGLNEKLFF	.	TRBJ1-4	TRBV20-1
CSVVPTNTEAFF	.	TRBJ1-1	TRBV29-1